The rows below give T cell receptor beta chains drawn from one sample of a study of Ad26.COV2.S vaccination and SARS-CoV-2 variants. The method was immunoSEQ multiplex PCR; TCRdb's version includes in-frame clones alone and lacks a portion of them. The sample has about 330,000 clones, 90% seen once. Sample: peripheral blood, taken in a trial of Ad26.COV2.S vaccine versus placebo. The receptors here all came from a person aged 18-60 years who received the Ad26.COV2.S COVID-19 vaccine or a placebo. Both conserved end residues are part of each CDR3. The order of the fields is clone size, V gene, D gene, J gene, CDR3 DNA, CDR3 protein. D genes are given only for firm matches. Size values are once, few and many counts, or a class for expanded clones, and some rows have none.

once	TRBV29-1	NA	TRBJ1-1	TGCAGCGTTTCGAAGGGTACTGAAGCTTTCTTT	CSVSKGTEAFF
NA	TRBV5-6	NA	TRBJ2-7	TGTGCCAGCAGCTTGAACACCTACGAGCAGTACTTC	CASSLNTYEQYF
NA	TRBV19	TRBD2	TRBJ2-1	TGTGCCAGTAGTATAGACGGGACTAGCGGGGGAACCTCCTACAATGAGCAGTTCTTC	CASSIDGTSGGTSYNEQFF
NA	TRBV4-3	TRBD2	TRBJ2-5	TGCGCCAGCAGCCAAGATAATGCGGGGGGGGAGACCCAGTACTTC	CASSQDNAGGETQYF
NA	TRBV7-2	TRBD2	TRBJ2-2	TGTGCCAGCAGCCGCCTGACTAGCGGGGGGGCCCCCGGGGAGCTGTTTTTT	CASSRLTSGGAPGELFF
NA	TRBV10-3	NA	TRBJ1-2	TGTGCCATCACTCCCGGGGAGGGGGGTGGCTATGGCTACACCTTC	CAITPGEGGGYGYTF
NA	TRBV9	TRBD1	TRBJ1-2	TGTGCCAGCAGCGGGGACAGTTTCAATGGCTACACCTTC	CASSGDSFNGYTF
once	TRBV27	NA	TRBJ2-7	TGTGCCAGCAGTTTCCTCCGGGCTAGCACCTACGAGCAGTACTTC	CASSFLRASTYEQYF
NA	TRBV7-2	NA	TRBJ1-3	TGTGCCAGCAGCCCCAACAGGGCAAGCTCTGGAAACACCATATATTTT	CASSPNRASSGNTIYF
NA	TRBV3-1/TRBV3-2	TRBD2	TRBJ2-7	TGTGCCAGCAGCCGACTAGCTGGGTACGAGCAGTACTTC	CASSRLAGYEQYF
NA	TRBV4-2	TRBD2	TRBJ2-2	TGTGCCAGCAGCTTTCGAGAGACTAGCGACGAGACTTTTGGCACCGGGGAGCTGTTTTTT	CASSFRETSDETFGTGELFF
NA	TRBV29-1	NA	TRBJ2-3	TGCAGCGTTATCCAGGGTCCGAGCACAGATACGCAGTATTTT	CSVIQGPSTDTQYF
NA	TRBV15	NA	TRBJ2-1	TGTGCCACCAGCAGGGGGGAAGGCGGAAATGAGCAGTTCTTC	CATSRGEGGNEQFF
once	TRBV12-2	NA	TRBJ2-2	TGTGCAAGTCGCTTAGGAGGCACCGGGGAGCTGTTTTTT	CASRLGGTGELFF
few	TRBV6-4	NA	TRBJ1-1	TGTGCCAGCAGCAATAACGGGGAACGGACTGAAGCTTTCTTT	CASSNNGERTEAFF
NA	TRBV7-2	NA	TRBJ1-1	TGTGCCAGCAGCTTAGACCCAGGGCTGAGGGCTTTCTTT	CASSLDPGLRAFF
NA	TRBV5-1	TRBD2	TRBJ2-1	TGCGCCAGCAGCCTAACTAGCGGGAGTCACAATGAGCAGTTCTTC	CASSLTSGSHNEQFF
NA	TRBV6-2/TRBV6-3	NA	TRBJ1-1	TGTGCCAGCAGCCATACCCACACTGAAGCTTTCTTT	CASSHTHTEAFF
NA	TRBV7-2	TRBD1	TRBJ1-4	TGTGCCAGCAGCTTAGTTCAGGGGGCAGGTGAAAAACTGTTTTTT	CASSLVQGAGEKLFF
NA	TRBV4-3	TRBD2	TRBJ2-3	TGCGCCAGCAGCCAAGAATACCGACTAGCGGGGGGGAACACAGATACGCAGTATTTT	CASSQEYRLAGGNTDTQYF
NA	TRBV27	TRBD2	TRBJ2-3	TGTGCCAGCGCTCTAGCGGTGACTAGCACAGATACGCAGTATTTT	CASALAVTSTDTQYF
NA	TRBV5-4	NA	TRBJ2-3	TGTGCCAGCATCGTCAGGGGATCACTCACAGATACGCAGTATTTT	CASIVRGSLTDTQYF
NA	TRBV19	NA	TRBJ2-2	TGTGCCACTAAGGGCACCAGGCTGGGGGACACCGGGGAGCTGTTTTTT	CATKGTRLGDTGELFF
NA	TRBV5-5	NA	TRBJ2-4	TGTGCCAGCAGCTCCCGGACCGACCTAGCCAAAAACATTCAGTACTTC	CASSSRTDLAKNIQYF
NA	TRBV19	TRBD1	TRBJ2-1	TGTGCCAGTAGGCAACAGGGGAATGAGCAGTTCTTC	CASRQQGNEQFF
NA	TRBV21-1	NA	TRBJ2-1	TGTGCCAGCAGCAAACCCCCCCTAGCGGGAGTGTACAATGAGCAGTTCTTC	CASSKPPLAGVYNEQFF
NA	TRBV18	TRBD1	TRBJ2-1	TGTGCCAGCTCACCCGGGACAGGGAGGGTATTTGAGCAGTTCTTC	CASSPGTGRVFEQFF
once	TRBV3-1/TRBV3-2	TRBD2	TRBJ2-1	TGTGCCAGCAGCCAAGAGACTAGCCTAGCGGCCTGCGGCAATGAGCAGTTCTTC	CASSQETSLAACGNEQFF
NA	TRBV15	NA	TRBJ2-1	TGTGCCACCAGCAGTATCTTCCGGGGGACCCCCCACAATGAGCAGTTCTTC	CATSSIFRGTPHNEQFF
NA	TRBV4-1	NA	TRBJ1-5	TGCGCCAGCAGTCACCAAGAGGGCAATCAGCCCCAGCATTTT	CASSHQEGNQPQHF
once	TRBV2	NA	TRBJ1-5	TGTGCCACCGCTGTCTCTGAAGTCAGAGGTCAGCCCCAGCATTTT	CATAVSEVRGQPQHF
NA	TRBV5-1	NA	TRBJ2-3	TGCGCCAGCAGCTTGGCCGCTGGCCCAGATACGCAGTATTTT	CASSLAAGPDTQYF
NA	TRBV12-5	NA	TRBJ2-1	TGTGCTAGTGGTTTGAGTATACGTGGACCAAGCAGGGGTGAGCAGTTCTTC	CASGLSIRGPSRGEQFF
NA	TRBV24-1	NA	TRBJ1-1	TGTGCCACCAGCCAGAACACTGAAGCTTTCTTT	CATSQNTEAFF
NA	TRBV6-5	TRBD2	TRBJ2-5	TGTGCCAGCAGTTACTCCACCGGGAGGGCAGAGACCCAGTACTTC	CASSYSTGRAETQYF
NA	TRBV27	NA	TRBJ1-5	TGTGCCAGCAGTTTAGTGGGGAGCAATCAGCCCCAGCATTTT	CASSLVGSNQPQHF
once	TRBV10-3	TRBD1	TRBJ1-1	TGTGCCATCAGTGGATCCGTCGGTGTGATGAACAGGGGGGATGAAGCTTTCTTT	CAISGSVGVMNRGDEAFF
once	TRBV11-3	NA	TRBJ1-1	TGTGCCAGCAGCCCAACACAGAGAATGAACACTGAAGCTTTCTTT	CASSPTQRMNTEAFF
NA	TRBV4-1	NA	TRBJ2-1	TGCGCCAGCAGCCCGGGGGTAGAGGGTTGGAATGAGCAGTTCTTC	CASSPGVEGWNEQFF
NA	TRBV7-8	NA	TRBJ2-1	TGTGCCAGCAGCTTAGATTCAGACGCCAACTCCTACAATGAGCAGTTCTTC	CASSLDSDANSYNEQFF
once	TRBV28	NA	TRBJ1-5	TGTGCCAGCAGGGGACTAACAGGGAAGTTTAGCAATCAGCCCCAGCATTTT	CASRGLTGKFSNQPQHF
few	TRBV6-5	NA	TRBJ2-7	TGTGCCAGTAGATTGGACAGCTCCTACGAGCAGTACTTC	CASRLDSSYEQYF
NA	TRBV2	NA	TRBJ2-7	TGTGCCAGCAGGAAGAGGGGTCGCGAGCAGTACTTC	CASRKRGREQYF
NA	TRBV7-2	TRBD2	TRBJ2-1	TGTGCCAGCAGCTTAGAAGCGGGAGGGGGGTGGAATGAGCAGTTCTTC	CASSLEAGGGWNEQFF
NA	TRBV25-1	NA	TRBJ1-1	TGTGCCAGCGAAACAGGGTCCGGGAACACTGAAGCTTTCTTT	CASETGSGNTEAFF
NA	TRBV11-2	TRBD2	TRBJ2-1	TGTGCCAGCAGTTTTGGACTAGCGGGGGGTAGCTCCTACAATGAGCAGTTCTTC	CASSFGLAGGSSYNEQFF
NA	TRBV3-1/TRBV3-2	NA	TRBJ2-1	TGTGCCAGCAGCCAAGTGGTCTGGCGGTACAATGAGCAGTTCTTC	CASSQVVWRYNEQFF
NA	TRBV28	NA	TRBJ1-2	TGTGCCAGCAGTTCCCCTAGCGGGCAGAGAAACTATGGCTACACCTTC	CASSSPSGQRNYGYTF
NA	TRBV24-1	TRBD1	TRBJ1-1	TGTGCCACCGGCGGACAGGGAGAGGAAGCTTTCTTT	CATGGQGEEAFF
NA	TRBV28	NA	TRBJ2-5	TGTGCCAGCAGTTCCCCCCCTGCGGCCCAAGAGACCCAGTACTTC	CASSSPPAAQETQYF
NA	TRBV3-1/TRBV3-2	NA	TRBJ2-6	TGTGCCAGCAGCCGGATTAGACCTGGGGCCAACGTCCTGACTTTC	CASSRIRPGANVLTF
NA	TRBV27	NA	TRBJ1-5	TGTGCCAGCAGTTTACTACCCAATCAGCCCCAGCATTTT	CASSLLPNQPQHF